This TCR beta chain was recovered during a study of T cell responses to AZD1222 COVID-19 vaccine. Study-wide findings and caveats: Sampling captured repertoires only after the peak T cell response.

As regards this clone: Antigen unknown.

Germline V gene lookup returns CDR1 MNHNS and CDR2 SASEGT. CDR3 length equals 12 residues. Between the trimmed V and J ends, which lost 2 bases and 7 bases, there was a span of 8 bases. Clones were read by immunoSEQ multiplex PCR, and TCRdb kept only the in-frame ones, dropping some. Counted here are tens of thousands of clones, over 85% occurring once; the ten biggest clones make up 4.9%. Here the sequenced sample was peripheral blood, taken on day 0 of AZD1222 vaccination. The chain employs TRBV6-1 and TRBJ1-1, with no clear D. The TCR comes from an adult in good health. The CDR3 DNA reads as TGTGCCAGCAGTGAAAGACACTTTGAAGCTTTCTTT. As protein: CASSERHFEAFF.